This T cell receptor beta chain was sequenced during a study of OX40 agonist ivuxolimab in advanced cancers. Study-wide background: Eligibility admitted prior anti-PD-1, anti-PD-L1 or anti-CTLA-4 therapy; about 39% had some.

The CDR3 loop spans 14 amino acids. The V gene's germline CDR1 is SGHRS and CDR2 YFSETQ. V was pared by 3 bases and J by 7 bases, with 15 bases between. Measured with immunoSEQ multiplex PCR; TCRdb has only the in-frame clones, and not every one. The data show around 150,000 clones, around 94% seen once. The material sequenced was CD4+ or CD8+ T cells sorted from blood, taken in a trial of the OX40 agonist ivuxolimab. This chain joins TRBV5-1 and TRBJ2-3; D possibly corresponds to TRBD2 (6 bases). The clonotype comes from an adult with an advanced solid tumor such as melanoma, head and neck, liver or kidney cancer. In nucleotides, the CDR3 is TGCGCCAGCAGCTCGGGGCAGGGAGGAAATACGCAGTATTTT. This codes for CASSSGQGGNTQYF.